This T cell receptor beta chain was found in a study of T cells in Graves' hyperthyroidism and ophthalmopathy (dated by TCRdb to about 2019). As for the study more broadly: Peripheral blood was sampled at the time of initial diagnosis, prior to any treatment. The approximately 98 discovery patients were randomly divided into training and test sets at a 7:3 ratio. To identify distinguishing TCR V-J signatures, a discovery cohort of around 100 patients was used, comprising approximately 40 with Graves' ophthalmopathy and under 60 with stable Graves' hyperthyroidism. In several Graves' hyperthyroidism patients, the study also compared T-cell repertoires from thyroid tissue with T-cell repertoires from blood. After blood sampling, hyperthyroidism patients were treated with methimazole at a starting dose of 30 mg daily, and ophthalmopathy patients were treated with high-dose intravenous methylprednisolone. The paper reports TCR Vbeta CDR3 sequencing of roughly 140 peripheral blood samples: under 45 ophthalmopathy, under 85 hyperthyroidism and roughly 17 progressor patients. Whether ophthalmopathy could be predicted prospectively was tested in an independent validation cohort made up of 18 to 20 hyperthyroidism patients plus 17 patients who later progressed to ophthalmopathy. The study at large found these results: Sample size was not statistically predetermined, and blinding of investigators to group allocation was not performed. In validation, progression to ophthalmopathy was predicted by the model with 55% to 71% sensitivity and 72% to 85% specificity, a median of around 5.9 months before onset. In cross-validation, a model built on a 13 V-J signature told ophthalmopathy apart from stable hyperthyroidism with approximately 90% sensitivity and approximately 81% specificity, and in testing the same model reached 80%/75%. Most expanded thyroid clonotypes (frequency above 0.001) were also detected in blood, a finding suggesting that blood repertoires may reflect thyroid immune responses.

The TCR beta CDR3 regions were amplified from RNA transcripts. The TCR CDR3 was subjected to a first round of RT-PCR using the HTBI primer set and the Qiagen OneStep RT-PCR kit. The libraries were constructed in a second round of multiplex PCR and then size-selected and purified. The libraries were sequenced on an Illumina HiSeq2000 using paired-end 100 bp reads. The published analysis was carried out like this. SOAPnuke was used to process the raw data, with reads discarded if the reads contained adapters or uncalled bases, had a mean Phred below 15, or lacked an exact constant-primer or identifier match. COPE v1.2.5 was used to merge high-quality paired reads, and clonotypes were defined as unique nucleotide sequences. MiTCR v1.1 was used to align the clonotypes against IMGT TRBV, TRBD and TRBJ reference segments. Analysis was restricted to V-J combinations with a frequency above 0.0001, which covered 98% to 99.2% of repertoires. The TCS score was defined as F50 (clonal expansion) divided by E x V (chaos), with BLOSUM62-based TCRdist calculated between CDR3 peptides within each V-J. Welch's t-statistics and random forest reduced roughly 540 V-J features to roughly 13, which were used in a naive Bayes classifier (R e1071). TCRdb handled the public reads itself, with Q25 trimming in fastp and clone calling in MiXCR, and kept productive beta chains. Every CDR3 protein is listed once, alongside the most common genes and DNA of its rows. The authors' filters were not applied to this entry. Within this sample are hundreds of thousands of distinct CDR3 sequences, with over 15% of them counted one time only. The ten largest clones capture around 18% of the sample.

Graves' hyperthyroidism was defined as stable when no progression to ophthalmopathy occurred over 18 months of follow-up. The hyperthyroidism patients were between 18 and 65 years old and newly diagnosed, with a disease duration of less than 2 months. Patients with uncontrolled infections, other autoimmune diseases, pregnancy or lactation were excluded. Clinical symptoms, serum thyroxine and TRAb, thyroid ultrasound, and orbital computed tomography formed the basis for the diagnoses. Ficoll-Paque density gradient centrifugation was used to isolate PBMCs from about 9 ml of fresh peripheral blood. Total RNA was extracted using Trizol reagent, and RNA quality was assessed on an Agilent 2100 Bioanalyzer. This clonotype was found many times. Its antigen is still unknown. One base away there is no much larger clone; base qualities are not given. Trimming removed 7 bases from V and 0 bases from J, leaving 9 bases between the germline ends. The germline V gene gives CDR1 as SNHLY and CDR2 as FYNNEI. From cysteine to phenylalanine, the CDR3 is 13 amino acids long. Kept here is only the CDR3 DNA, which spans 39 bases and is read in frame from base 1.

Specimen: blood. The receptor comes from a woman under 30 with Graves' hyperthyroidism. The V and J segments used are TRBV2 and TRBJ2-5; 6 matching bases give a weak D call of TRBD1. The bases read TGTGCCAGCAAAGACAGGTACCAAGAGACCCAGTACTTC. Its protein is CASKDRYQETQYF.